A single sample is the source of the 2 T cell receptor beta chains below, sequenced in a study of cytomegalovirus exposure and HLA in healthy donors. 13 Jbeta primers and 60 Vbeta primers were used for the PCR. The data were produced by immunoSEQ multiplex PCR, yet TCRdb's version contains in-frame clones alone and is incomplete. The sample gives about 130,000 clones, roughly four fifths of which show up once; less than 4% is in the top ten. The sequenced sample consisted of PBMCs. Every receptor here comes from a man younger than 40 in good health and CMV-seronegative.

This clone was seen only once. In nucleotides, the CDR3 is TGCGCCAGCAGCTCAGAAGAGGGGGTCAGGGGATCCGGGGAGCTGTTTTTT. Translating it yields CASSSEEGVRGSGELFF. The chain carries TRBV4-1 and TRBJ2-2, with a tentative D call TRBD1 (6 bases). The CDR3 contains 17 residues. CDR1 MGHRA and CDR2 YSYEKL come from the germline V gene. Trimming removed 5 bases at V and 6 bases at J, with 22 bases between.

This clone was observed a handful of times. CDR3 coding DNA: TGTGCCAGCAGCCGGGGAGGGACTGGCTACACCTTC. It yields the protein CASSRGGTGYTF. The chain joins TRBV7-2 to TRBJ1-2, with TRBD1 as a possible D gene (5 bases). The CDR3 consists of 12 residues. The germline V and J ends were trimmed by 5 bases and 7 bases, with 11 bases remaining between them. CDR1 SGHTA and CDR2 FQGNSA come from the germline V gene.